This TCR beta chain was identified in a study of blood T cell repertoires in COVID-19. This CDR3 has 15 residues. CDR1 and CDR2 from the germline V gene are SEHNR and FQNEAQ (reference sequence). With 1 base removed from V and 0 bases from J, the gap between germline ends came to 7 bases. Measured with immunoSEQ multiplex PCR; TCRdb has only the in-frame clones, and not every one. This sample has around 81,000 clones, with approximately 80% found just once. The rearrangement joins TRBV7-9 to TRBJ2-1; D not resolved. Sequencing was done on a sample of peripheral blood. This sequence was found in a human donor in a cohort sampled during active COVID-19. The CDR3 region is CASSLGPSSYNEQFF. CDR3 nucleotides: TGTGCCAGCAGCTTAGGACCTAGCTCCTACAATGAGCAGTTCTTC.